These 26 T cell receptor beta chains came from one sample sequenced in a study of blood T cells in healthy people across ages. A sample-barcoded 5' primer and a J-beta primer mix were used in a second PCR of roughly 7 to 11 cycles. Each CDR3 protein is one row after TCRdb ran MiXCR on the 5' RACE reads. This table has 1.5 million to 2 million distinct CDR3 sequences, around 50% appearing once. The sequenced sample consisted of blood. The receptors were gathered from a woman aged 40 to 50 in good health.

This chain joins TRBV7-8 and TRBJ2-5, with 7 bases that match TRBD1. The CDR3 spans 13 residues. The ends lost 5 bases at V and 7 bases at J; junction bases unmatched: 7. The germline V gene encodes CDR1 SGHVS and CDR2 FQNEAQ. As DNA, the CDR3 is TGTGCCAGCAGCCAAGACAGGGCCCGGACCCAGTACTTC. This gives the protein CASSQDRARTQYF.

This clonotype was seen only once. The chain uses TRBV7-9 and TRBJ2-7; the D is unclear. This CDR3 has 12 amino acids. V was clipped by 5 bases and J by 5 bases, with 10 bases between them. Per the germline V gene, CDR1 is SEHNR and CDR2 is FQNEAQ (reference sequence). CDR3 sequence (DNA): TGTGCCAGCAGCCCGGTTCTTGACGAGCAGTACTTC. Amino acid sequence: CASSPVLDEQYF.

This clonotype was detected only a few times. The genes are TRBV14 and TRBJ2-5; D perhaps matches TRBD2 (5 bases). CDR3 length: 15 amino acids. Germline loops: CDR1 SGHDN, CDR2 FVKESK. V lost 1 base to trimming and J lost 1 base, with 10 bases between them. CDR3 residues: CASSQGLLAQETQYF. The CDR3, as DNA: TGTGCCAGCAGCCAAGGTTTGCTAGCCCAAGAGACCCAGTACTTC.

This clonotype came up many times. This chain connects TRBV6-2 or TRBV6-3 to TRBJ1-1; the D gene is possibly TRBD1 (5 bases). The CDR3 consists of 16 residues. Germline assignment: CDR1 MNHEY and CDR2 SVGEGT. With 8 bases removed from V and 0 bases from J, the gap between germline ends came to 19 bases. The CDR3 is CASLPAGPPMNTEAFF. CDR3 sequence (DNA): TGTGCCAGCCTCCCGGCAGGGCCGCCCATGAACACTGAAGCTTTCTTT.

There are many counts of this clonotype. J is TRBJ2-1 and V is TRBV2; TRBD1 matches at 10 bases. Germline CDR1 SNHLY, CDR2 FYNNEI. J was trimmed by 6 bases and V by 3 bases; bases with no gene match: 5. This CDR3 region has 15 residues. DNA of the CDR3: TGTGCCAGCAGTGATAGACAGGGGGCGAGCAATGAGCAGTTCTTC. Its translation is CASSDRQGASNEQFF. Drawing the rest from reference TRBV2 and TRBJ2-1, the complete variable domain is EPEVTQTPSHQVTQMGQEVILRCVPISNHLYFYWYRQILGQKVEFLVSFYNNEISEKSEIFDDQFSVERPDGSNFTLKIRSTKLEDSAMYFCASSDRQGASNEQFFGPGTRLTVL.

The J gene is TRBJ2-3, the V gene TRBV20-1; TRBD1 is a possible D gene (5 bases). V was trimmed by 5 bases and J by 5 bases, leaving 17 bases between them. The CDR3 has 14 residues. Germline V CDR1 and CDR2: DFQATT, SNEGSKA (reference sequence). The CDR3: CSASRDSLIDTQYF. In nucleotides, the CDR3 is TGCAGTGCTTCTAGAGACAGTTTAATAGATACGCAGTATTTT.

The table lists this clonotype with a count of one. This chain connects TRBV29-1 to TRBJ2-1; the match to TRBD2 covers 7 bases. Germline assignment: CDR1 SQVTM and CDR2 ANQGSEA. The CDR3 loop spans 14 amino acids. Trimming removed 5 bases from V and 1 base from J; junction bases left unmatched: 5. CDR3 sequence reads: CSVRGAGSYNEQFF. The CDR3 coding sequence is TGCAGCGTTAGGGGAGCGGGATCCTACAATGAGCAGTTCTTC.

The chain is built from TRBV4-2 and TRBJ2-4, with unresolved D. Germline V gene sequence: CDR1 LGHNA, CDR2 YNFKEQ. V gave up 0 bases and J gave up 0 bases, with 15 bases separating them. The CDR3 runs to 18 residues. The CDR3 reads CASSQEMRTNLAKNIQYF. In DNA form, the CDR3 reads TGTGCCAGCAGCCAAGAGATGCGGACCAACCTAGCCAAAAACATTCAGTACTTC.

The chain joins TRBV11-2 to TRBJ2-5; TRBD2 agrees at 10 bases. Germline trimming cut 5 bases from V and 2 bases from J; bases unmatched to any gene: 11. This CDR3 has 17 amino acids. Per the germline V gene, CDR1 is SGHAT and CDR2 is FQNNGV. CDR3 in amino acids: CASSEGVAGGLQETQYF. CDR3 nucleotide sequence: TGTGCCAGCAGCGAAGGGGTAGCGGGGGGACTGCAAGAGACCCAGTACTTC.

Of note for this clonotype: One end of the junction is discordant with germline, which a read error may explain. The chain has TRBV9 and TRBJ2-3, with D unresolved. This CDR3 comprises 14 residues. From germline, CDR1 is SGDLS and CDR2 YYNGEE. CDR3 bases: TGTGCTAGCAGCCCAGACCCGCCAGGCGATACGCAGTATTTT. It specifies CASSPDPPGDTQYF.

The CDR3 is CSVLGGRPGGNYGYTF. CDR3 coding DNA: TGCAGCGTTCTTGGCGGAAGGCCAGGAGGCAACTATGGCTACACCTTC. This chain links TRBV29-1 with TRBJ1-2; D uncertain. Trimming removed 5 bases at V and 2 bases at J, with 21 bases between. This CDR3 has 16 amino acids. The germline V gene encodes CDR1 SQVTM and CDR2 ANQGSEA.

The chain combines TRBV2 with TRBJ2-3; D is ambiguous. Trimming left V 3 bases short and J 0 bases short, with 16 bases between. The CDR3 extends over 17 amino acids. The germline V gene encodes CDR1 SNHLY and CDR2 FYNNEI. The CDR3 spells CASSDAAAMTSTDTQYF. The CDR3 DNA is TGTGCCAGCAGTGATGCGGCAGCCATGACTAGCACAGATACGCAGTATTTT. Looking up the rest from reference TRBV2 and TRBJ2-3 gives the full variable domain: EPEVTQTPSHQVTQMGQEVILRCVPISNHLYFYWYRQILGQKVEFLVSFYNNEISEKSEIFDDQFSVERPDGSNFTLKIRSTKLEDSAMYFCASSDAAAMTSTDTQYFGPGTRLTVL.

This chain joins TRBV20-1 and TRBJ1-6; 7 bases map to TRBD1. V trimming: 6 bases; J trimming: 10 bases; junction bases outside the gene matches: 9. Germline V gene data show CDR1 as DFQATT and CDR2 as SNEGSKA (reference sequence). The CDR3 covers 13 residues. CDR3 protein: CSASPGTASPLHF. CDR3 nucleotide sequence: TGCAGTGCCAGCCCCGGGACAGCATCACCCCTCCACTTT.

This clonotype occurred a few times. The chain carries TRBV4-3 and TRBJ1-2, with TRBD1 identical over 8 bases. Germline values: CDR1 LGHNA, CDR2 YSLEER. CDR3 length: 14 amino acids. The V segment lost 3 bases and the J segment 6 bases; nucleotides outside the gene matches: 6. DNA of the CDR3: TGCGCCAGCAGCCAGGTACAGACAGGGGATGGCTACACCTTC. It codes for CASSQVQTGDGYTF.

V usage is TRBV5-1 and J usage is TRBJ2-5; D possibly corresponds to TRBD2 (6 bases). Looked up from germline, CDR1 is SGHRS and CDR2 is YFSETQ. The CDR3 has 13 residues. V gave up 5 bases and J gave up 2 bases, with 10 bases separating them. The CDR3 DNA reads TGCGCCAGCAGGCCGGGGACTCAAGAGACCCAGTACTTC. Translation gives CASRPGTQETQYF.

The genes are TRBV6-2 or TRBV6-3 and TRBJ2-2; 8 nucleotides line up with TRBD1. In germline, CDR1 is MNHEY, CDR2 SVGEGT. The CDR3 runs 20 residues. V was clipped by 5 bases and J by 1 base; unmatched bases: 18. The CDR3 DNA reads as TGTGCCAGCAGTCGACCCAGGACAGGGATCGCCACTCAGAACACCGGGGAGCTGTTTTTT. Translation gives CASSRPRTGIATQNTGELFF.

V gene TRBV5-6 combines with J gene TRBJ1-5, with no clear D. The CDR3 covers 15 residues. V lost 0 bases and J lost 7, with 14 bases in between. Germline assignment: CDR1 SGHDT and CDR2 YYEEEE. In nucleotides, the CDR3 is TGTGCCAGCAGCTTGGGTAGCACTTCGTACCAGCCCCAGCATTTT. Translating it yields CASSLGSTSYQPQHF.

V usage is TRBV4-3 and J usage is TRBJ2-5; D unclear. The CDR3 is made up of 14 amino acids. Trimming took off 5 bases at V and 7 bases at J, with 17 bases between the two ends. CDR1 and CDR2 from the germline V gene are LGHNA and YSLEER. The CDR3 loop reads CASSAALTPGTQYF. Written as DNA, the CDR3 is TGCGCCAGCAGCGCCGCACTGACTCCGGGGACCCAGTACTTC.

This clonotype has a single count. V is TRBV20-1 and J is TRBJ2-1; D might be TRBD2 (6 bases). V was cut by 5 bases and J by 4 bases, with 12 bases left in between. This CDR3 region has 13 residues. Germline V gene lookup returns CDR1 DFQATT and CDR2 SNEGSKA (reference sequence). The CDR3 DNA follows: TGCAGTGCTCCCCGACGGGGGTACAATGAGCAGTTCTTC. Protein: CSAPRRGYNEQFF.

The chain links TRBV20-1 to TRBJ2-4, with 10 bases matching TRBD1. The DNA end is more similar to TRBJ2-7, so the J call may be wrong. The germline V gene has CDR1 DFQATT and CDR2 SNEGSKA (reference sequence). The CDR3 contains 13 residues. The CDR3 DNA follows: TGCAGTGCTAAGGACAGGGGGACCTACGAGCAGTACTTC. Residues: CSAKDRGTYEQYF.

The chain carries TRBV6-5 and TRBJ1-2, with 8 bases matching TRBD1. This CDR3 contains 13 residues. The ends lost 2 bases at V and 8 bases at J; junction bases unmatched: 4. CDR1 MNHEY and CDR2 SVGAGI come from the germline V gene. The CDR3 DNA follows: TGTGCCAGCAGTTACCAGACAGGGGAAGGCTACACCTTC. This codes for CASSYQTGEGYTF.

On this clonotype itself: Its ends do not fully match the called genes, so a read error is possible. The chain combines TRBV15 with TRBJ2-1; D not resolved. This CDR3 has 13 residues. The germline gives CDR1 LNHNV, CDR2 YYDKDF (reference sequence). The CDR3 bases are TGTGCCACCAGCGGAGAACTCGCGGATGAGCAGTTCTTC. Translating it yields CATSGELADEQFF.

This sequence joins TRBV20-1 and TRBJ2-5; D is possibly TRBD1 (6 bases). The J call may not be correct, given that the DNA end is closer to TRBJ2-7. The V gene's germline CDR1 is DFQATT and CDR2 SNEGSKA (reference sequence). This CDR3 region has 13 residues. The CDR3 nucleotides are TGCAGTGCTCCGAGTGACAGGTTCGGCGAGCAGTACTTC. It translates to CSAPSDRFGEQYF.

This clonotype was counted between two and nine times. J is TRBJ1-2 and V is TRBV20-1; weak D call: TRBD1 (5 bases). Germline CDR1 DFQATT, CDR2 SNEGSKA (reference sequence). The V end was cut by 3 bases, the J end by 2 bases, with 13 bases between. The CDR3 has 14 residues. The CDR3 sequence is CSASGTEGNYGYTF. The DNA for the CDR3 is TGCAGTGCTAGTGGCACCGAGGGGAACTATGGCTACACCTTC.

Written as DNA, the CDR3 is TGTGCCACCAGTGAATCCGGGGGAACCTCCTACAATGAGCAGTTCTTC. It codes for CATSESGGTSYNEQFF. This rearrangement joins TRBV24-1 to TRBJ2-1; TRBD2 might be the D (6 bases). V dropped 4 bases and J dropped 0 bases, with 12 bases sitting between them. Germline V gene data show CDR1 as KGHDR and CDR2 as SFDVKD. This CDR3 region has 16 residues.

This clonotype came up a few times. This chain joins TRBV5-1 and TRBJ2-1; 13 bases are a match to TRBD2. The CDR3 spans 16 residues. V shed 0 bases and J 8 bases; nucleotides not matched to a gene: 5. The germline gives CDR1 SGHRS, CDR2 YFSETQ. CDR3 region: CASSLARTSGGDEQFF. CDR3 nucleotide sequence: TGCGCCAGCAGCTTGGCACGGACTAGCGGGGGTGATGAGCAGTTCTTC.